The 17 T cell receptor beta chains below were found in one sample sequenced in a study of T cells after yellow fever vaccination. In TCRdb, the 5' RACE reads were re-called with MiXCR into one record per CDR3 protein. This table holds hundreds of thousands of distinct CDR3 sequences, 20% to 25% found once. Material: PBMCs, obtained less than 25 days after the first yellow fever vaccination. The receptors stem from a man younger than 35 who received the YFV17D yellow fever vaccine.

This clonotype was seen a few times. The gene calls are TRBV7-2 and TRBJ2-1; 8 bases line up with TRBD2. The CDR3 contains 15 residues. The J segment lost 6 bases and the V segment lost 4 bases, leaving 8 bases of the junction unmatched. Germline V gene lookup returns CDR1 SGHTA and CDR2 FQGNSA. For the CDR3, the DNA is TGTGCCAGCAGCTGGGGTGATAGCGGGGTCAATGAGCAGTTCTTC. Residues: CASSWGDSGVNEQFF.

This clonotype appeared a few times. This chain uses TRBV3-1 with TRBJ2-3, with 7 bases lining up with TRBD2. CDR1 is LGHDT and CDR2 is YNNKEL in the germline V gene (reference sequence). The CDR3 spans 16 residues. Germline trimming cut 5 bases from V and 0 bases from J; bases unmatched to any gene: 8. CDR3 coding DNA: TGTGCCAGCAGCTCTTGGGGCGGGGGTAGCACAGATACGCAGTATTTT. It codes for CASSSWGGGSTDTQYF.

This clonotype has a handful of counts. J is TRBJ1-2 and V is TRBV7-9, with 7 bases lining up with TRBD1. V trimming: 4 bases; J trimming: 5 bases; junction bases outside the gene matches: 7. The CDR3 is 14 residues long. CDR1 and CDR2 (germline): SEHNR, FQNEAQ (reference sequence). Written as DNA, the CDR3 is TGTGCCAGCAGCTCATTCCGGGACAGTTATGGCTACACCTTC. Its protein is CASSSFRDSYGYTF.

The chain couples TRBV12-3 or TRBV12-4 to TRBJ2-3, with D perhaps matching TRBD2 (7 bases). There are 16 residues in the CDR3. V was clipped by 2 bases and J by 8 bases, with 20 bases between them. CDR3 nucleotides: TGTGCCAGCAGTTTACGGCGGGGGACACACAGAGGTACGCAGTATTTT. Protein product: CASSLRRGTHRGTQYF.

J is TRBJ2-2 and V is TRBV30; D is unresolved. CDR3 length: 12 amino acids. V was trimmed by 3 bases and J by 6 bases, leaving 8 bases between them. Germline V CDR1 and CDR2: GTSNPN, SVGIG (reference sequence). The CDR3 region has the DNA TGTGCCTGGAGACCCTCACCCGGGGAGCTGTTTTTT. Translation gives CAWRPSPGELFF.

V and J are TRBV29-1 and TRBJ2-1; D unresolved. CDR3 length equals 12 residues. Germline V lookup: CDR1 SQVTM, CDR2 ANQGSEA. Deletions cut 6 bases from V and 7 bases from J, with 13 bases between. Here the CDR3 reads CSVVDHGNEQFF. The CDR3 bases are TGCAGCGTCGTGGACCACGGGAATGAGCAGTTCTTC.

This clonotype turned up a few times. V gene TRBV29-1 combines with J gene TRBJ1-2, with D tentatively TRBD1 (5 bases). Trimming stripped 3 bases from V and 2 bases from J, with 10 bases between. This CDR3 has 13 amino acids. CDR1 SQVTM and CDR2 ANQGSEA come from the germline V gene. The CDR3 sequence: CSVDGRENYGYTF. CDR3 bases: TGCAGCGTTGACGGCAGGGAGAACTATGGCTACACCTTC.

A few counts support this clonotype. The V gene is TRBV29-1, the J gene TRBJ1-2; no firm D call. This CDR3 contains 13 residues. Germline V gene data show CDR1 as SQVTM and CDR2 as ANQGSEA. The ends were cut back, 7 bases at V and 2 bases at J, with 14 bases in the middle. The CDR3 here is CSAHHGENYGYTF. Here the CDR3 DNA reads TGCAGCGCCCACCACGGGGAGAACTATGGCTACACCTTC. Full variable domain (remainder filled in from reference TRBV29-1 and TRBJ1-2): SAVISQKPSRDICQRGTSLTIQCQVDSQVTMMFWYRQQPGQSLTLIATANQGSEATYESGFVIDKFPISRPNLTFSTLTVSNMSPEDSSIYLCSAHHGENYGYTFGSGTRLTVV.

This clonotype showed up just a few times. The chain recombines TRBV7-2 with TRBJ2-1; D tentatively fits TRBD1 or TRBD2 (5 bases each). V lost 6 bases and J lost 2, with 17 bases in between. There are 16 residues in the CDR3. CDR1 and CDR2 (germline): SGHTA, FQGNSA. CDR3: CASSSISGTTYNEQFF. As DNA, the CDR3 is TGTGCCAGCAGTTCTATCTCCGGGACGACCTACAATGAGCAGTTCTTC.

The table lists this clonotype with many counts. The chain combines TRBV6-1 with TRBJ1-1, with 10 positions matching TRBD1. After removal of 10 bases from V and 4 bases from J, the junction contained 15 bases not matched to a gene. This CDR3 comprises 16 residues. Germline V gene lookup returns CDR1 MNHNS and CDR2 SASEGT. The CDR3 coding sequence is TGTGCCACCCAGGGGGGGACAGGGGCATCTGGCACTGAAGCTTTCTTT. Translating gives CATQGGTGASGTEAFF.

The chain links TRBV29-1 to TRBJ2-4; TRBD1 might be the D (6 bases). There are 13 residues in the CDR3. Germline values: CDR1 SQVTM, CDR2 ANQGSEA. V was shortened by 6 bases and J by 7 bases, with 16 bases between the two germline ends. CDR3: CSVGYRDSNIQYF. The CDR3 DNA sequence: TGCAGCGTCGGATACAGGGATTCGAACATTCAGTACTTC.

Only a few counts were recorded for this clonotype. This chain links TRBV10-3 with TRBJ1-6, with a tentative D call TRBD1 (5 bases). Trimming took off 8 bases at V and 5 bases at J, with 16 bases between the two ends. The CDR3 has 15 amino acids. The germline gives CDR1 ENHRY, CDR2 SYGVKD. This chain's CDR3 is CAIGRGQGNNSPLHF. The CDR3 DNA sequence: TGTGCCATCGGGCGAGGGCAGGGTAATAATTCACCCCTCCACTTT.

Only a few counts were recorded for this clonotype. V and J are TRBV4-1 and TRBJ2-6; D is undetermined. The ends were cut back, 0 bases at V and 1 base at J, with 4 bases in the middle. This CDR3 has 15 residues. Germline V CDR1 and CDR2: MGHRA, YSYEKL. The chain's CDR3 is CASSQESSGANVLTF. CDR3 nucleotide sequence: TGCGCCAGCAGCCAAGAGTCATCTGGGGCCAACGTCCTGACTTTC.

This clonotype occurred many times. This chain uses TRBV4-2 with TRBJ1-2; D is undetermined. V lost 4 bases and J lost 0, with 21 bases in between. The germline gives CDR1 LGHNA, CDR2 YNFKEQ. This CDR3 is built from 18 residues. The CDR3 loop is CASSPGFGPVFSNYGYTF. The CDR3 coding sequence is TGTGCCAGCAGCCCTGGATTTGGGCCCGTATTTTCTAACTATGGCTACACCTTC.

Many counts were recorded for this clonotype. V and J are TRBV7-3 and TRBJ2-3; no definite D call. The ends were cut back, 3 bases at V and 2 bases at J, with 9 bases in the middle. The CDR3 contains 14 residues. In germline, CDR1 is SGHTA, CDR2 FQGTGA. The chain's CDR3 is CASSLELFTDTQYF. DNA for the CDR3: TGTGCCAGCAGCTTGGAGCTTTTCACAGATACGCAGTATTTT.

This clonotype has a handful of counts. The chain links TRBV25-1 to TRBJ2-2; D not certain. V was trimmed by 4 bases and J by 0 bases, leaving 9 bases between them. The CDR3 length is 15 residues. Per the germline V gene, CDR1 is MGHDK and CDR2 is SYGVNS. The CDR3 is CASSGFLSNTGELFF. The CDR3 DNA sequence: TGTGCCAGCAGTGGTTTTTTGTCGAACACCGGGGAGCTGTTTTTT.

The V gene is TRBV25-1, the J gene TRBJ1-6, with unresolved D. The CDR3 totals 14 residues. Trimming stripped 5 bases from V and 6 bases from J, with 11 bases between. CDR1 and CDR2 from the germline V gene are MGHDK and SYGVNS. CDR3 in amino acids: CASSYISINSPLHF. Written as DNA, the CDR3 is TGTGCCAGCAGTTACATATCCATTAATTCACCCCTCCACTTT.